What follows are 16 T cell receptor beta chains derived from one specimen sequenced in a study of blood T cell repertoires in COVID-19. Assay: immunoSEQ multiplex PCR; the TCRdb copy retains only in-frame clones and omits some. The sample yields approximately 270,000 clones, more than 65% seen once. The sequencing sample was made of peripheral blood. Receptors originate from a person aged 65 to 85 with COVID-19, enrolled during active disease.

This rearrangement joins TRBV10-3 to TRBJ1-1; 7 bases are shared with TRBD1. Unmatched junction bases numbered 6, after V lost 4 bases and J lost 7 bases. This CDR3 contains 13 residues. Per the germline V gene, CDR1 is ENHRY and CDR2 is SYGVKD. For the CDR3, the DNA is TGTGCCATCAGTGTGGGGACAGCCGGTGAAGCTTTCTTT. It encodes CAISVGTAGEAFF.

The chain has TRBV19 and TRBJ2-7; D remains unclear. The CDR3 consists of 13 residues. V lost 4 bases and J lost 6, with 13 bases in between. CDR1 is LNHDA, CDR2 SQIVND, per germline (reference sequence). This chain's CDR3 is CASSTTALGEQYF. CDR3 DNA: TGTGCCAGTAGTACAACAGCTCTCGGCGAGCAGTACTTC.

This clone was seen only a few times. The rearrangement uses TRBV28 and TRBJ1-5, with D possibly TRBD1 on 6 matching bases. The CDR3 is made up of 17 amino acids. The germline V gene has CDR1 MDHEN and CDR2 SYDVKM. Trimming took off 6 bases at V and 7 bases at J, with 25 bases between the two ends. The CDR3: CASRTTTGRGARQPQHF. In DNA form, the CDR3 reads TGTGCCAGCAGAACCACCACGGGGCGGGGGGCGAGGCAGCCCCAGCATTTT.

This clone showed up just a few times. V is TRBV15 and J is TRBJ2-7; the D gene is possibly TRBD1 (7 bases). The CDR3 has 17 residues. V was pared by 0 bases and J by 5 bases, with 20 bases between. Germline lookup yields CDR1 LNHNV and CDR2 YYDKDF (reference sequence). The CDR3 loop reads CATSRDRNARGADEQYF. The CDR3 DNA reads TGTGCCACCAGCAGAGATCGTAACGCCAGGGGGGCAGACGAGCAGTACTTC.

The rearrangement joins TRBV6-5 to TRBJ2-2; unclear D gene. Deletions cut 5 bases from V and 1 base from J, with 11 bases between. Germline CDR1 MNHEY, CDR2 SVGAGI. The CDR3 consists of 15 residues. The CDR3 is CASSPQILNTGELFF. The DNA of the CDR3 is TGTGCCAGCAGTCCACAGATTTTGAACACCGGGGAGCTGTTTTTT.

The CDR3 sequence: CASSGGSGYTDTQYF. For the CDR3, the DNA is TGTGCCAGCAGCGGCGGGTCTGGGTACACAGATACGCAGTATTTT. This chain links TRBV7-3 with TRBJ2-3, with a weak D call TRBD2 (5 bases). Germline CDR1 reads SGHTA; CDR2 reads FQGTGA. The CDR3 is 15 residues long. Trimming removed 5 bases from V and 2 bases from J, with 14 bases in between.

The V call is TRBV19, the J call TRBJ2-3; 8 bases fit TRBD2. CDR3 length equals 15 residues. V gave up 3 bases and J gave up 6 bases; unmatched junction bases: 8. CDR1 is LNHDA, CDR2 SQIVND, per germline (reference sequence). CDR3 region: CASSMGAGVSDTQYF. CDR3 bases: TGTGCCAGTAGTATGGGAGCGGGAGTATCTGATACGCAGTATTTT.

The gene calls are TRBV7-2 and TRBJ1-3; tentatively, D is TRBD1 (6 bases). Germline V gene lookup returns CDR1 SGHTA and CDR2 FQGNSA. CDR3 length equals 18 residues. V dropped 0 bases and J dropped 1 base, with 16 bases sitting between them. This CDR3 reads CASSLAGARSSSGNTIYF. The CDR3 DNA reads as TGTGCCAGCAGCTTAGCGGGGGCCAGGTCGAGTTCTGGAAACACCATATATTTT.

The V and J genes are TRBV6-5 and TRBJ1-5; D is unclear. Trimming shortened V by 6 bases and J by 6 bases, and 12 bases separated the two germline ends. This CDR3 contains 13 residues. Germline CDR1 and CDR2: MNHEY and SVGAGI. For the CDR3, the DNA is TGTGCCAGCAGCTATATCCAGGTTCAGCCCCAGCATTTT. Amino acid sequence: CASSYIQVQPQHF.

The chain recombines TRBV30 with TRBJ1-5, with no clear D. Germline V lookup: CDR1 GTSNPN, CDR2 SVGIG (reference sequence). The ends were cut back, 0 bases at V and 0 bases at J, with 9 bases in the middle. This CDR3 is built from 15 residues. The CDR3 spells CAWSVQENSNQPQHF. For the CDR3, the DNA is TGTGCCTGGAGTGTACAAGAAAATAGCAATCAGCCCCAGCATTTT.

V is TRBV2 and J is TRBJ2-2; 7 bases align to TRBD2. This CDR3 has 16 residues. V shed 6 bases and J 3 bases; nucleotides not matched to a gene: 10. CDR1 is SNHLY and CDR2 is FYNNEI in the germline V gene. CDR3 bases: TGTGCCAGCAGCTTAGATGCGGGGGACTACACCGGGGAGCTGTTTTTT. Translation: CASSLDAGDYTGELFF.

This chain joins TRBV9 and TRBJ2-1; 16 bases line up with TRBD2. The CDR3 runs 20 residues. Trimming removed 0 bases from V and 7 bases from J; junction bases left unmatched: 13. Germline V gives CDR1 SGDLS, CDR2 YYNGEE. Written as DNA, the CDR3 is TGTGCCAGCAGCGTAGGGAGACCGGGACTAGCGGGAGGGCCACGGAATGAGCAGTTCTTC. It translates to CASSVGRPGLAGGPRNEQFF.

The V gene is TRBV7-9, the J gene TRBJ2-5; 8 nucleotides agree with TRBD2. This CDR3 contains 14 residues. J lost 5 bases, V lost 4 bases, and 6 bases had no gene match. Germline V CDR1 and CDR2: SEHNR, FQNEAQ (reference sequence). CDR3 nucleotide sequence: TGTGCCAGCAGCTCGAGCGGGAGCTATGAGACCCAGTACTTC. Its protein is CASSSSGSYETQYF.

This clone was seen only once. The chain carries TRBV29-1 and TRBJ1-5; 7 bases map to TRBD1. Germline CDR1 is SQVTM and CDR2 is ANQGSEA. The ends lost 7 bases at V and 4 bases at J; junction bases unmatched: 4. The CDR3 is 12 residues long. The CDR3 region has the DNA TGCAGCGCGGGACAGCCAAATCAGCCCCAGCATTTT. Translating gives CSAGQPNQPQHF.

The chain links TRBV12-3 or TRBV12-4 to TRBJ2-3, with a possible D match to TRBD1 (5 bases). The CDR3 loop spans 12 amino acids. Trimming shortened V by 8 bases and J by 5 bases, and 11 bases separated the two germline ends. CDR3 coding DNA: TGTGCCAGCGCGGACAAGAAAGATACGCAGTATTTT. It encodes CASADKKDTQYF.

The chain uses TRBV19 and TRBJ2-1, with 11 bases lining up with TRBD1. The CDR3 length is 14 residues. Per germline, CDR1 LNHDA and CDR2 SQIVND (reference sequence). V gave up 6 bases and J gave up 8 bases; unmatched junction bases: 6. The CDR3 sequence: CASRRTGGTDEQFF. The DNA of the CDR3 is TGTGCCAGTAGGCGGACAGGGGGCACGGATGAGCAGTTCTTC.